Below, 2 T cell receptor beta chains from the same sample are listed, as sequenced in a study of memory CD4+ T cells and cytomegalovirus serostatus. The sort gate was single viable CD3+CD4+CD8-CD45RO+ cells for memory CD4+ T cells. The method was immunoSEQ multiplex PCR; TCRdb's version includes in-frame clones alone and lacks a portion of them. The sample lists 25,000 to 30,000 clones; around 75% were seen once. The sequenced sample was memory CD4+ T cells from blood. The receptor source for this set is an adult in good health and CMV-seronegative.

The sample holds one count of this clone. The V gene is TRBV5-1, the J gene TRBJ2-5; TRBD1 might be the D (6 bases). The CDR3 spans 14 residues. Deletions cut 4 bases from V and 3 bases from J, with 13 bases between. Germline assignment: CDR1 SGHRS and CDR2 YFSETQ. CDR3 nucleotides: TGCGCCAGCAGCCTATCCGGGACAAAAGAGACCCAGTACTTC. Its translation is CASSLSGTKETQYF.

The gene calls are TRBV18 and TRBJ1-6, with D possibly TRBD1 on 5 matching bases. The germline CDR1 and CDR2 sequences are KGHSH and LQKENI. The length of the CDR3 is 15 residues. Trimming stripped 3 bases from V and 5 bases from J, with 11 bases between. The CDR3 reads CASSPGRLDNSPLHF. The DNA for the CDR3 is TGTGCCAGCTCACCGGGACGTCTGGATAATTCACCCCTCCACTTT.